This T cell receptor beta chain was sequenced in a study of OX40 agonist ivuxolimab in advanced cancers. Study in general: Patients in dose escalation had liver, melanoma, kidney or head and neck cancers.

Trimming cost V 1 base and J 3 bases, with 12 bases left between them. Germline CDR1 is MGHRA and CDR2 is YSYEKL. The CDR3 covers 15 residues. As regards this clone: The antigen is undetermined.

Findings of the study overall: Among patients with partial responses at 0.1-3.0 mg/kg, clonal expansion was among the lowest. Expanded peripheral T cells had an undetermined antigen specificity.

Sequencing used immunoSEQ multiplex PCR; TCRdb keeps in-frame clones, though not all of them. This sample yields about 74,000 clones, of which 84% are seen a single time; 6.6% belongs to the top ten. No patient had autoimmune disease or received systemic immunosuppression. The sequenced sample was CD4+ or CD8+ T cells sorted from blood, obtained in a trial of the OX40 agonist ivuxolimab. This TCR was recovered from an adult with an advanced solid tumor such as melanoma, head and neck, liver or kidney cancer. This rearrangement joins TRBV4-1 to TRBJ1-2; D unclear. Here the CDR3 DNA reads TGCGCCAGCAGCCAAGCTGTGTTGGCTTACTATGGCTACACCTTC. Translated, it gives CASSQAVLAYYGYTF.